This T cell receptor (beta chain) came from a study of regulatory T cells in long-lasting Graves disease. Germline V gene data show CDR1 as SGHRS and CDR2 as YFSETQ. Trimming cost V 0 bases and J 6 bases, with 12 bases left between them. The CDR3 extends over 15 amino acids. Time point here: persistent/refractory GD, antithyroid drugs over 5 years with positive TRAb. Following extraction of RNA from PBMCs, that RNA was used to make the TCR library. Patient provenance is recorded as an endocrinology department in Xi'an, China. Arm-PCR of CDR3 regions with iRepertoire HTBI primers generated TCR beta libraries. TCRdb redid the calling of the multiplex PCR reads with MiXCR, one entry per CDR3 protein. The data contain around 460,000 distinct CDR3 sequences, 20% to 25% of them singletons. Study outcomes and limitations: TCR diversity was lower in persistent Graves' patients (versus newly diagnosed ones).

In regard to this clonotype: What it binds is not known.

The receptor was isolated from a female donor with Graves disease. The starting material was peripheral blood mononuclear cells (PBMCs), obtained when the disease was refractory, from a patient treated with antithyroid drugs. V usage is TRBV5-1 and J usage is TRBJ2-2; D gene ambiguous. The CDR3 protein is CASSLEFQGSGELFF. CDR3 DNA: TGCGCCAGCAGCTTGGAGTTTCAAGGGTCCGGGGAGCTGTTTTTT.